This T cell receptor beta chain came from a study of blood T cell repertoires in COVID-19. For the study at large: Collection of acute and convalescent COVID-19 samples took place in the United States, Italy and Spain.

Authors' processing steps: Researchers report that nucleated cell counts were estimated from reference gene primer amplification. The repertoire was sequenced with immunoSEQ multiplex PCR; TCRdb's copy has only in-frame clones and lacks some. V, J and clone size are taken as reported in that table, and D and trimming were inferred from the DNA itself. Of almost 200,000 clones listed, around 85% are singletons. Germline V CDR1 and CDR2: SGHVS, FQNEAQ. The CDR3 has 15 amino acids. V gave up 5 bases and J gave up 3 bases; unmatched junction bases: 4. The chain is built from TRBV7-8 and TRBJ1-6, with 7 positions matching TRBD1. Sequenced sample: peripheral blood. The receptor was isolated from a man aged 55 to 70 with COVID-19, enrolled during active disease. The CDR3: CASSIGQDYNSPLHF. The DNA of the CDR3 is TGTGCCAGCAGCATCGGACAGGACTATAATTCACCCCTCCACTTT.